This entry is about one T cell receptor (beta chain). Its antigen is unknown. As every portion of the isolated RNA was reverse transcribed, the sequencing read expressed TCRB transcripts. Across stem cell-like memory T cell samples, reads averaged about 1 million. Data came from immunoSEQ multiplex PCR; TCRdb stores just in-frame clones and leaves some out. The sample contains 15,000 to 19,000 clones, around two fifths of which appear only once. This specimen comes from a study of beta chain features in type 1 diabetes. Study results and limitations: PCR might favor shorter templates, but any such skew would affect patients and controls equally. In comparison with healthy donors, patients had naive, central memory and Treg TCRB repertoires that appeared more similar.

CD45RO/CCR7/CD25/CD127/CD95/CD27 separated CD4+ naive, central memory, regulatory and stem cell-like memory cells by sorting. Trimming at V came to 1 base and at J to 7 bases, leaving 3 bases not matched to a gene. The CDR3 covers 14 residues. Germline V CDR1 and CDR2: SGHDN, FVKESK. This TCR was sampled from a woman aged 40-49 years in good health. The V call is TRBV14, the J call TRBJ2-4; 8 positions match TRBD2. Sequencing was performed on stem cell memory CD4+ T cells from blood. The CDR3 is CASSQVGGGNIQYF. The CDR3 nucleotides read TGTGCCAGCAGCCAAGTCGGCGGGGGGAACATTCAGTACTTC.